This TCR beta chain came from a study of blood T cell repertoires in COVID-19. Study-level background: Sample material is recorded as cDNA or gDNA derived from T cells, B-cell-depleted T cells, or PBMCs.

As handled by the study authors: Reference gene primers were amplified, and this amplification served to estimate nucleated cell counts. TCRdb's copy holds only in-frame clones and misses some; the assay was immunoSEQ multiplex PCR. Clone size and V and J calls were adopted from that table, with D and trimming inferred from the DNA. The repertoire consists of under 400,000 clones, with 85% to 90% occurring once and the leading ten covering 6% to 7.5%. Germline assignment: CDR1 MNHEY and CDR2 SVGEGT. J gave up 10 bases and V 6 bases, and 12 bases lay outside the gene matches. The CDR3 has 14 residues.

The TCR originated in a man aged 18 to 30 with active or convalescent COVID-19. The V gene is TRBV6-2 or TRBV6-3, the J gene TRBJ1-5, with 7 bases lining up with TRBD1. The sample taken for sequencing was peripheral blood. CDR3 protein: CASSRGDSRNPQHF. CDR3 sequence (DNA): TGTGCCAGCAGCCGTGGGGACAGTCGAAATCCCCAGCATTTT.